This T cell receptor beta chain appears in the sequencing data of a study of T cell responses to AZD1222 COVID-19 vaccine (dated by TCRdb to the early 2020s). Regarding the complete study: AZD1222 recipients given second doses at about 4 weeks or at about 12 weeks were pooled, since spike-specific TCR depth and breadth were not found to differ between the two schedules. TCR sequencing covered fewer than 250 trial participants: 200 to 210 given two doses of AZD1222 and 26 given two doses of MenACWY control vaccine. Trial participants were enrolled by age into 18-55, 56-69 and 70-plus year subgroups, with approximately 160, 26 and 62 TCR-sequenced participants respectively. What the research found in general, with its limitations: Conclusions about previously exposed vaccinees were limited because only 5 or 6 AZD1222 recipients were SARS-CoV-2 seropositive at baseline. Because no day 14 peak-response samples were available, the repertoires could be characterized only after the peak T cell response. A significant rise in spike-specific TCR breadth and depth was observed after two AZD1222 doses relative to day 0 and relative to MenACWY recipients. Epitopes outside the regions mutated in the B.1.351 and B.1.1.7 variants were reportedly recognized by nearly half of the unique spike-specific TCRs. In the small 56-69-year group, the increase in depth fell short of significance, most likely because of low power. CD4 TCRs associated with the vaccine covered the entire spike protein, and the dominant responses were in regions 160-218 and 743-854. Participants were mostly white British, with more females than males. The authors suggested clonal diversity may have been underestimated.

With respect to this clone: What this receptor recognizes is not known. There are no base qualities to consult, and no much larger clone falls within one base.

The CDR3 regions of human TCRbeta chains were subjected to immunosequencing. Processing in the source paper ran as follows. Repertoire TCRs were matched against a reference library of SARS-CoV-2-specific TCRs generated with the MIRA antigen-specificity platform. Breadth was defined as the fraction of unique TCRs that were SARS-CoV-2-associated, and depth was defined as the fraction of total T cells that were SARS-CoV-2-associated. Using the MIRA data, each spike-specific TCR was mapped to the spike region that the TCR reacts to and placed in a CD4 or CD8 class. Log10-transformed breadth and depth values were compared by one-way ANOVA with Sidak's multiple comparisons tests. As stored in TCRdb, this immuneACCESS dataset retains in-frame rearrangements with V and J assigned. A fraction of the clones does not appear; measured against another copy, unresolved V genes explain less than half of the discrepancy, and the remainder lacks a known reason. The V and J calls and clone size are taken from that table; D and trimming were inferred from the DNA. The table for this sample lists approximately 85,000 clones; 80% to 90% of them were counted only once. Of the sample, 6.3% is held by the ten largest clones.

The meaning of the sample's time point label: baseline before first vaccination. Vaccinee samples were obtained from the UK trials COV001 and COV002, which included a single-blind randomized controlled phase 2/3 trial of AZD1222 (ChAdOx1 nCoV-19) in healthy adults. Trial participant PBMC samples were collected at day 0 and day 28 after the second dose for TCRbeta chain sequencing. Trimming accounts for 6 bases at V and 8 bases at J, while the number of junction bases matched to no gene is 7. CDR1 is given as MNHEY and CDR2 as SVGAGI, both from the germline V gene. The CDR3 starts with the cysteine, ends with the phenylalanine, and has 13 residues. CDR3 DNA is the only sequence kept; it has 39 bases, read in frame from the first base.

The chain is made from TRBV6-5 and TRBJ1-2; a stretch of 9 junction bases matches TRBD1. The sample here was peripheral blood, taken on day 0 of AZD1222 vaccination. The receptor was isolated from an adult in good health. The DNA reads as follows: TGTGCCAGCAGCCCCGGGACAGGGACAGGCTACACCTTC. Its translation reads: CASSPGTGTGYTF.